One sample yielded the 16 T cell receptor beta chains listed below, sequenced in a study of blood T cell repertoires in COVID-19. Data came from immunoSEQ multiplex PCR; TCRdb stores just in-frame clones and leaves some out. Here the sample spans tens of thousands of clones, around 84% being singletons. Material for sequencing was peripheral blood. These receptors came from a human donor in a cohort sampled during active COVID-19.

The chain carries TRBV6-5 and TRBJ2-7; D is perhaps TRBD1 (5 bases). The CDR3 is made up of 12 amino acids. Germline V gives CDR1 MNHEY, CDR2 SVGAGI. The V and J ends lost 6 bases and 1 base respectively, with 7 bases between them. The CDR3 sequence is CASRGQSYEQYF. DNA for the CDR3: TGTGCCAGCAGGGGGCAGTCCTACGAGCAGTACTTC.

The CDR3 spells CASSERGQGKSGEKLFF. The CDR3, as DNA: TGTGCCAGCAGTGAACGGGGACAGGGGAAGTCGGGAGAAAAACTGTTTTTT. The rearrangement uses TRBV2 and TRBJ1-4; 10 nucleotides align to TRBD1. Germline CDR1 and CDR2: SNHLY and FYNNEI. V lost 2 bases to trimming and J lost 8 bases; unmatched junction nucleotides: 11. The CDR3 covers 17 residues.

The chain recombines TRBV10-1 with TRBJ1-1; no firm D call. The germline V gene has CDR1 WNHNN and CDR2 SYGVQD (reference sequence). Trimming removed 6 bases from V and 1 base from J, with 9 bases in between. The CDR3 totals 13 residues. As DNA, the CDR3 is TGCGCCAGCAGAGTACACAAGAACACTGAAGCTTTCTTT. This sequence encodes CASRVHKNTEAFF.

CDR3 DNA: TGTGCCAGCAGCGTAGGTGCGGGAGACTACGAGCAGTACTTC. Protein product: CASSVGAGDYEQYF. The genes are TRBV9 and TRBJ2-7; 7 bases are shared with TRBD2. This CDR3 contains 14 residues. The V gene end was trimmed by 0 bases and the J gene end by 3 bases; junction bases not matched to a gene: 3. Germline values: CDR1 SGDLS, CDR2 YYNGEE.

The chain is built from TRBV3-1 (or the pseudogene TRBV3-2) and TRBJ2-2; 8 positions match TRBD2. Germline CDR1 LGHDT, CDR2 YNNKEL (reference sequence). V trimming: 5 bases; J trimming: 6 bases; junction bases outside the gene matches: 11. CDR3 length equals 16 residues. The CDR3 reads CASSAMTSVPAGELFF. DNA for the CDR3: TGTGCCAGCAGCGCCATGACTAGCGTCCCGGCCGGGGAGCTGTTTTTT.

The chain recombines TRBV19 with TRBJ2-7, with 9 bases matching TRBD2. The CDR3 is 20 amino acids. V was clipped by 4 bases and J by 3 bases; unmatched bases: 22. Germline V gene sequence: CDR1 LNHDA, CDR2 SQIVND (reference sequence). The CDR3 is CASSTDSVAGGPGGLYEQYF. The CDR3 DNA sequence: TGTGCCAGTAGTACTGACTCCGTGGCGGGAGGGCCCGGGGGTCTCTACGAGCAGTACTTC.

This chain joins TRBV5-1 and TRBJ1-1, with 10 positions matching TRBD1. The V and J ends lost 4 bases and 6 bases, in that order; junction bases with no gene match: 6. Germline CDR1 SGHRS, CDR2 YFSETQ. The CDR3 loop spans 14 amino acids. The CDR3 protein is CASSPAGTGAEAFF. CDR3 DNA sequence: TGCGCCAGCAGCCCCGCCGGGACAGGGGCTGAAGCTTTCTTT.

V gene TRBV24-1 combines with J gene TRBJ2-5; D perhaps matches TRBD2 (7 bases). Germline V gene lookup returns CDR1 KGHDR and CDR2 SFDVKD. The V and J ends lost 3 bases and 3 bases respectively, with 13 bases between them. The CDR3 totals 15 residues. The CDR3 protein is CATSDGGGREETQYF. CDR3 bases: TGTGCCACCAGTGATGGGGGGGGGCGCGAAGAGACCCAGTACTTC.

This sequence joins TRBV6-1 and TRBJ1-2; tentatively, D is TRBD1 (6 bases). V dropped 0 bases and J dropped 8 bases, with 16 bases sitting between them. Germline CDR1 MNHNS, CDR2 SASEGT. The CDR3 contains 15 residues. CDR3 region: CASSEASTGMWGYTF. CDR3 nucleotide sequence: TGTGCCAGCAGTGAAGCGTCCACAGGGATGTGGGGCTACACCTTC.

This chain links TRBV12-3 or TRBV12-4 with TRBJ1-2; D uncertain. V was clipped by 6 bases and J by 8 bases, with 16 bases between them. CDR3 length equals 13 residues. In DNA, the CDR3 is TGTGCCAGCAGAAAATCCCCGGGATTGGGCTACACCTTC. As protein: CASRKSPGLGYTF.

The chain combines TRBV29-1 with TRBJ2-7, with TRBD2 identical over 11 bases. The CDR3 totals 14 residues. Germline V CDR1 and CDR2: SQVTM, ANQGSEA. With 2 bases clipped from V and 2 bases from J, the junction kept 2 bases outside the gene matches. For the CDR3, the DNA is TGCAGCGTTGAAACTAGCGGGAGTGCCTACGAGCAGTACTTC. Translating it yields CSVETSGSAYEQYF.

This chain connects TRBV19 to TRBJ1-4; D is uncertain. The V and J ends lost 4 bases and 0 bases respectively, with 6 bases between them. Looked up from germline, CDR1 is LNHDA and CDR2 is SQIVND (reference sequence). The CDR3 is made up of 14 amino acids. CDR3: CASSSPTTNEKLFF. In nucleotides, the CDR3 is TGTGCCAGTAGTAGCCCTACAACTAATGAAAAACTGTTTTTT. Based on the CDR3 plus reference TRBV19 and TRBJ1-4, the full variable domain is DGGITQSPKYLFRKEGQNVTLSCEQNLNHDAMYWYRQDPGQGLRLIYYSQIVNDFQKGDIAEGYSVSREKKESFPLTVTSAQKNPTAFYLCASSSPTTNEKLFFGSGTQLSVL.

This chain uses TRBV6-5 with TRBJ1-6; no clear D gene. The CDR3 runs 14 residues. Between the trimmed V and J ends, which lost 2 bases and 7 bases, there was a span of 9 bases. Germline V lookup: CDR1 MNHEY, CDR2 SVGAGI. CDR3 nucleotides: TGTGCCAGCAGTTACGGAGTACTAAATTCACCCCTCCACTTT. It is translated as CASSYGVLNSPLHF.

The sample holds a few counts of this clone. V gene TRBV18 combines with J gene TRBJ1-5; the match to TRBD1 covers 7 bases. The CDR3 sequence is 14 residues long. Germline V gene sequence: CDR1 KGHSH, CDR2 LQKENI. Unmatched junction bases numbered 6, after V lost 3 bases and J lost 7 bases. The CDR3 region has the DNA TGTGCCAGCTCACCTTCCGGGACAGAACAGCCCCAGCATTTT. Residues: CASSPSGTEQPQHF.

This sequence joins TRBV28 and TRBJ2-1; 11 bases line up with TRBD2. The CDR3 has 14 residues. Germline assignment: CDR1 MDHEN and CDR2 SYDVKM. The junction had 7 bases not matched to a gene; V was cut back by 8 bases and J by 7 bases. The CDR3 DNA follows: TGTGCCAGCGGTACTAGCGGGAGCATAAATGAGCAGTTCTTC. Its protein is CASGTSGSINEQFF.

The rearrangement uses TRBV5-1 and TRBJ2-7, with TRBD2 identical over 9 bases. Germline V gene sequence: CDR1 SGHRS, CDR2 YFSETQ. The CDR3 runs 14 residues. The V segment lost 0 bases and the J segment 7 bases; nucleotides outside the gene matches: 5. CDR3 region: CASSLEGLAREQYF. CDR3 nucleotides: TGCGCCAGCAGCTTGGAGGGACTAGCAAGGGAGCAGTACTTC.